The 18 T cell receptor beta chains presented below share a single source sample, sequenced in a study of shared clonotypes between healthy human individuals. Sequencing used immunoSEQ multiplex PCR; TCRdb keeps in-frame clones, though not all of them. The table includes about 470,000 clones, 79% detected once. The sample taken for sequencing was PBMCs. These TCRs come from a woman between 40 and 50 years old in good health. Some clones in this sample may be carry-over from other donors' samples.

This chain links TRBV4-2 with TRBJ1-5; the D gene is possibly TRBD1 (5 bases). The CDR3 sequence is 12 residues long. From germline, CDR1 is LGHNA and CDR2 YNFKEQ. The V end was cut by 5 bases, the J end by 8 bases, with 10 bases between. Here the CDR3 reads CASSFWGEPQHF. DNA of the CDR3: TGTGCCAGCAGCTTCTGGGGCGAGCCCCAGCATTTT.

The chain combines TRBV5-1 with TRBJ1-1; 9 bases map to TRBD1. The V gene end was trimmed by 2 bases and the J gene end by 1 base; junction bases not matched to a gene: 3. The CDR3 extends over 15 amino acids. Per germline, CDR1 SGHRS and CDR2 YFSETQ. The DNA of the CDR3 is TGCGCCAGCAGCTTAACAGGGGGCAGGAACACTGAAGCTTTCTTT. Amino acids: CASSLTGGRNTEAFF.

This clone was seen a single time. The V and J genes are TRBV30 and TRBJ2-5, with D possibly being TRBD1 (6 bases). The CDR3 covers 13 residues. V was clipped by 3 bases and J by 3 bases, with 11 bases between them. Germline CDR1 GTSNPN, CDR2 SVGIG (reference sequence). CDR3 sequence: CAWRGRGKETQYF. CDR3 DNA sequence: TGTGCCTGGAGAGGCAGGGGAAAAGAGACCCAGTACTTC.

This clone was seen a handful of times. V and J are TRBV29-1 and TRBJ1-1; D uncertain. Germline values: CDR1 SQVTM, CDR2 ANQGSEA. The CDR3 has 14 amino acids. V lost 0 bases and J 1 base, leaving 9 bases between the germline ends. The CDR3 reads CSVEDLRRNTEAFF. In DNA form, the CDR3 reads TGCAGCGTTGAAGATCTTCGACGGAACACTGAAGCTTTCTTT.

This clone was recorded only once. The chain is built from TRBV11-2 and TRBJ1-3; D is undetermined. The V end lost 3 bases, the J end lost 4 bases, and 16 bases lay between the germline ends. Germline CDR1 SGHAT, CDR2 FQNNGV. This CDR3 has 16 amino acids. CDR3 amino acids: CASSFGESYAGNTIYF. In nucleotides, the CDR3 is TGTGCCAGCAGCTTTGGTGAATCGTACGCCGGAAACACCATATATTTT.

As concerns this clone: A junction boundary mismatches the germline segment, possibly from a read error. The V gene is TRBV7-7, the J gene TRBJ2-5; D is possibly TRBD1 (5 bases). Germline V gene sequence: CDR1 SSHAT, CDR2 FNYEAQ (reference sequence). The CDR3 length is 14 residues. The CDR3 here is CASSQAGIGETQYF. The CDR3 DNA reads TGTGCTAGCAGCCAGGCAGGGATCGGGGAGACCCAGTACTTC.

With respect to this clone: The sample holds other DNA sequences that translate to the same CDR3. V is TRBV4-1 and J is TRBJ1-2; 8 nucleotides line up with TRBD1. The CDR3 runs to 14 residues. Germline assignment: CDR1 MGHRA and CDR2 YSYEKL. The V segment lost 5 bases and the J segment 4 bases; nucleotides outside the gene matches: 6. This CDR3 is CASSSRTGSYGYTF. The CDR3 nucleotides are TGCGCCAGCAGCTCCCGGACAGGGTCCTATGGCTACACCTTC.

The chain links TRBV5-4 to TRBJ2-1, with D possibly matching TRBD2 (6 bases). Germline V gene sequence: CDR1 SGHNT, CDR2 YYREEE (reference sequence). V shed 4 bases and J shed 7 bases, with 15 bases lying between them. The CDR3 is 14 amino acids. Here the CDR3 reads CASSRMAGRNEQFF. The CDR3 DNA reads TGTGCCAGCAGCCGGATGGCGGGGAGGAATGAGCAGTTCTTC.

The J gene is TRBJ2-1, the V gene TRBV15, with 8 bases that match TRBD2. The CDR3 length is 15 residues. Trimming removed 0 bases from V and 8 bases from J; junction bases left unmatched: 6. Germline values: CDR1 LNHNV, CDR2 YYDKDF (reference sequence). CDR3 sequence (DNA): TGTGCCACCAGCAGAGAGCAGCCCGGGGGGGATGAGCAGTTCTTC. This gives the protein CATSREQPGGDEQFF.

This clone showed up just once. In DNA, the CDR3 is TGTGCCAGCAGTTACTGGCAGGGCGTCAATAATGAGCAGTTCTTC. Protein product: CASSYWQGVNNEQFF. The rearrangement links TRBV6-5 to TRBJ2-1, with TRBD1 as a possible D gene (5 bases). Between the trimmed V and J ends, which lost 1 base and 7 bases, there was a span of 14 bases. The V gene's germline CDR1 is MNHEY and CDR2 SVGAGI. The CDR3 runs to 15 residues.

The CDR3 loop reads CASSLGPPPGDINGYTF. The CDR3 nucleotides read TGTGCCAGCAGCTTAGGGCCACCCCCCGGCGACATAAATGGCTACACCTTC. V is TRBV7-2 and J is TRBJ1-2; D not resolved. V shed 1 base and J shed 6 bases, with 21 bases lying between them. Germline loops: CDR1 SGHTA, CDR2 FQGNSA. The CDR3 has 17 residues.

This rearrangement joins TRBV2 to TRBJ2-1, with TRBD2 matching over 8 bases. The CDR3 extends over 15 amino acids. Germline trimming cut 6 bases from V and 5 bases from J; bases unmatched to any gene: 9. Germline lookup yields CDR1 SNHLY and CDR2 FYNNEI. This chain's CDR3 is CASRPLAAGHNEQFF. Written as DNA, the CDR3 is TGTGCCAGCAGACCACTAGCGGCGGGCCACAATGAGCAGTTCTTC.

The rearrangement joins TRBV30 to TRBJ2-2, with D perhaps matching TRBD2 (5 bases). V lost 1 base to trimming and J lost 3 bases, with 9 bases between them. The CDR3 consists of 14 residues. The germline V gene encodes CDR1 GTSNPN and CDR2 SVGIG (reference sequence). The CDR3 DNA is TGTGCCTGGAGTGGCGGACTTCACACCGGGGAGCTGTTTTTT. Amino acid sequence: CAWSGGLHTGELFF.

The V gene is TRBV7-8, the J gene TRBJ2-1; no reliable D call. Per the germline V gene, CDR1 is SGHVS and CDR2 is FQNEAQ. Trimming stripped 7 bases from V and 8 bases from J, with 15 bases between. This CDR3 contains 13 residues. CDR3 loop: CASIRRASDEQFF. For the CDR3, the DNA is TGTGCCAGCATCCGAAGGGCCAGTGATGAGCAGTTCTTC.

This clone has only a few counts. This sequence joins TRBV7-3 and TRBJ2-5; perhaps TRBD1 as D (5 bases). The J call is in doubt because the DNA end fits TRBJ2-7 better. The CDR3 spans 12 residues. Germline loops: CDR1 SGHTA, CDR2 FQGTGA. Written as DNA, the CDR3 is TGTGCCAGCAGTCGCCAGGGCTACGAGCAGTACTTC. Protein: CASSRQGYEQYF.

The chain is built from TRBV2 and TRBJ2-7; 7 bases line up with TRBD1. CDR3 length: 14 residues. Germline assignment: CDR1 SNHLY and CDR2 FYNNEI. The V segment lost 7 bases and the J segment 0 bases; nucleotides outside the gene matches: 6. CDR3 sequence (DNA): TGTGCCAGCACTCCCTGGACAGGCTCCTACGAGCAGTACTTC. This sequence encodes CASTPWTGSYEQYF.

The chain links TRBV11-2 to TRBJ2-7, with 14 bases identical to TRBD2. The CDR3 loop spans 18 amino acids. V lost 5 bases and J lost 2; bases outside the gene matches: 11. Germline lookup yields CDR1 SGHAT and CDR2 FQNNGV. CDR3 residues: CASSPSPGLAGVPYEQYF. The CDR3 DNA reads TGTGCCAGCAGCCCCTCCCCGGGACTAGCGGGAGTCCCCTACGAGCAGTACTTC.

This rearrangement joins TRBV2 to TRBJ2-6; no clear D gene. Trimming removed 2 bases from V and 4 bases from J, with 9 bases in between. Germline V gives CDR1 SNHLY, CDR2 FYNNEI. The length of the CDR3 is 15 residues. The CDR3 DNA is TGTGCCAGCAGTGAAACGGCCGGAGGGGCCAACGTCCTGACTTTC. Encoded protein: CASSETAGGANVLTF.